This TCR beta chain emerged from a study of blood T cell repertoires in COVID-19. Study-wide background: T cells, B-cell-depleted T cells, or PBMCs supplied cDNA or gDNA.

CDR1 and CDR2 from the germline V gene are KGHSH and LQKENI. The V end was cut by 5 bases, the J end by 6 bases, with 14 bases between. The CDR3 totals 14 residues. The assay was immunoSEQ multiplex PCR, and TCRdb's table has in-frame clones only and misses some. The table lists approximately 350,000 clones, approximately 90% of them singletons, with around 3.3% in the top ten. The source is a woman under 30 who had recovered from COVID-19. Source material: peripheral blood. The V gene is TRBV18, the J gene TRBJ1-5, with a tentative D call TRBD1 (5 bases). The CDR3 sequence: CASSSSGIAQPQHF. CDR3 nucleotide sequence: TGTGCCAGCTCATCGTCAGGGATTGCTCAGCCCCAGCATTTT.